These 26 T cell receptor beta chains share one sample of origin, sequenced in a study of blood T cell repertoires in COVID-19. Libraries were prepared by immunoSEQ multiplex PCR; TCRdb keeps only in-frame clonotypes and omits some of them. In the table there are roughly 42,000 clones, around 91% of which are singletons. Sequenced: peripheral blood. These receptors originate from a man aged 25 to 40 with active or convalescent COVID-19.

The rearrangement links TRBV5-1 to TRBJ2-2, with 9 bases matching TRBD1. V dropped 4 bases and J dropped 4; count of bases not matched to a gene: 8. The CDR3 totals 16 residues. The germline V gene encodes CDR1 SGHRS and CDR2 YFSETQ. CDR3 loop: CASSPRGQGSTGELFF. Written as DNA, the CDR3 is TGCGCCAGCAGCCCGAGGGGACAGGGTAGCACCGGGGAGCTGTTTTTT.

CDR3 sequence (DNA): TGTGCCAGCAGCTCGAGGACTAGCGGAAACAATGAGCAGTTCTTC. It is translated as CASSSRTSGNNEQFF. V and J are TRBV11-1 and TRBJ2-1; 10 bases map to TRBD2. Per the germline V gene, CDR1 is SGHAT and CDR2 is FQDESV (reference sequence). There are 15 residues in the CDR3. V trimming: 4 bases; J trimming: 5 bases; junction bases outside the gene matches: 5.

The chain has TRBV5-1 and TRBJ2-7, with 7 positions matching TRBD2. The CDR3 runs to 14 residues. Per the germline V gene, CDR1 is SGHRS and CDR2 is YFSETQ. With 6 bases clipped from V and 1 base from J, the junction kept 7 bases outside the gene matches. CDR3 in amino acids: CASTNSGSSYEQYF. The CDR3 DNA sequence: TGCGCCAGCACGAATAGCGGGTCTTCCTACGAGCAGTACTTC.

V gene TRBV4-3 combines with J gene TRBJ1-4; 9 nucleotides match TRBD1. V shed 0 bases and J 8 bases; nucleotides not matched to a gene: 7. CDR3 length equals 16 residues. The germline V gene encodes CDR1 LGHNA and CDR2 YSLEER. CDR3 amino acids: CASSQEVGQGWEKLFF. Written as DNA, the CDR3 is TGCGCCAGCAGCCAAGAAGTGGGACAGGGTTGGGAAAAACTGTTTTTT.

The V call is TRBV6-5, the J call TRBJ1-1; the D is unclear. With 6 bases removed from V and 2 bases from J, the gap between germline ends came to 10 bases. Germline-derived CDR1 and CDR2 are MNHEY and SVGAGI. This CDR3 has 13 amino acids. The CDR3 is CASRVNRNTEAFF. Written as DNA, the CDR3 is TGTGCCAGCAGGGTCAACAGAAACACTGAAGCTTTCTTT.

The rearrangement uses TRBV4-1 and TRBJ2-5; 9 nucleotides agree with TRBD1. CDR3 length equals 16 residues. The V gene's germline CDR1 is MGHRA and CDR2 YSYEKL. V shed 1 base and J 5 bases; nucleotides not matched to a gene: 8. The CDR3 loop reads CASSQASQGAGETQYF. The CDR3 region has the DNA TGCGCCAGCAGCCAAGCTTCACAGGGGGCCGGGGAGACCCAGTACTTC.

This sequence joins TRBV6-5 and TRBJ1-2; D not resolved. The CDR3 runs to 13 residues. From germline, CDR1 is MNHEY and CDR2 SVGAGI. V dropped 6 bases and J dropped 3 bases, with 11 bases sitting between them. The CDR3 DNA is TGTGCCAGCAGACCCCGCGGGGACTATGGCTACACCTTC. Its translation is CASRPRGDYGYTF.

The chain couples TRBV4-2 to TRBJ1-4, with TRBD1 matching 7 bases. This CDR3 is built from 17 residues. Trimming took 4 bases from V and 7 from J; bases not matched to a gene: 15. CDR1 LGHNA and CDR2 YNFKEQ come from the germline V gene. Written as DNA, the CDR3 is TGTGCCAGCAGCCCGTCCGGGACAGTCGCCCTGGGTGAAAAACTGTTTTTT. It specifies CASSPSGTVALGEKLFF.

This chain uses TRBV9 with TRBJ2-1; TRBD1 agrees at 12 bases. The length of the CDR3 is 15 residues. CDR1 and CDR2 from the germline V gene are SGDLS and YYNGEE. J lost 5 bases, V lost 4 bases, and 4 bases had no gene match. CDR3 sequence reads: CASSRGQGADNEQFF. CDR3 DNA: TGTGCCAGCAGCCGGGGACAGGGGGCAGACAATGAGCAGTTCTTC. The variable domain in full, with the rest retrieved from reference TRBV9 and TRBJ2-1, is DSGVTQTPKHLITATGQRVTLRCSPRSGDLSVYWYQQSLDQGLQFLIQYYNGEERAKGNILERFSAQQFPDLHSELNLSSLELGDSALYFCASSRGQGADNEQFFGPGTRLTVL.

The chain combines TRBV29-1 with TRBJ1-6; TRBD1 matches at 10 bases. The CDR3 consists of 15 residues. V lost 8 bases, J lost 3 bases, and 7 bases stayed unmatched. Germline CDR1 and CDR2: SQVTM and ANQGSEA. CDR3 nucleotides: TGCAGCATCAGACAGGGGGCTAGCTATAATTCACCCCTCCACTTT. Protein sequence: CSIRQGASYNSPLHF. Combining the CDR3 with reference TRBV29-1 and TRBJ1-6 gives the whole variable domain SAVISQKPSRDICQRGTSLTIQCQVDSQVTMMFWYRQQPGQSLTLIATANQGSEATYESGFVIDKFPISRPNLTFSTLTVSNMSPEDSSIYLCSIRQGASYNSPLHFGNGTRLTVT.

The chain couples TRBV11-2 to TRBJ2-5; the D gene is possibly TRBD2 (5 bases). The ends were cut back, 5 bases at V and 4 bases at J, with 20 bases in the middle. The CDR3 is 16 residues long. The germline gives CDR1 SGHAT, CDR2 FQNNGV. In DNA form, the CDR3 reads TGTGCCAGCAGCCCCAGTGGCCGGGAAAGAAGAGAGACCCAGTACTTC. Its translation: CASSPSGRERRETQYF.

V is TRBV5-1 and J is TRBJ1-1, with 8 positions matching TRBD1. With V trimmed by 4 bases and J by 0 bases, 5 bases remained unmatched. CDR3 size: 15 residues. Germline loops: CDR1 SGHRS, CDR2 YFSETQ. CDR3 sequence (DNA): TGCGCCAGCAGCCTGAGGACAGGGATGAACACTGAAGCTTTCTTT. Its protein product is CASSLRTGMNTEAFF.

The chain has TRBV20-1 and TRBJ2-1; D gene uncertain. Germline V gene data show CDR1 as DFQATT and CDR2 as SNEGSKA (reference sequence). This CDR3 spans 16 amino acids. The germline V and J ends were trimmed by 3 bases and 0 bases, with 15 bases remaining between them. This CDR3 is CSASHLATSSYNEQFF. The CDR3 DNA reads as TGCAGTGCTAGTCACTTAGCCACCAGCTCCTACAATGAGCAGTTCTTC.

The V gene is TRBV2, the J gene TRBJ1-3, with TRBD1 matching over 8 bases. This CDR3 has 16 amino acids. Germline CDR1 reads SNHLY; CDR2 reads FYNNEI. V was clipped by 6 bases and J by 0 bases; unmatched bases: 7. CDR3 bases: TGTGCCAGCAGCCGGACAGGGTCCACCTCTGGAAACACCATATATTTT. This translates into CASSRTGSTSGNTIYF.

The chain uses TRBV18 and TRBJ1-4; 8 nucleotides match TRBD1. CDR1 and CDR2 (germline): KGHSH, LQKENI. The junction had 13 bases not matched to a gene; V was cut back by 1 base and J by 6 bases. The length of the CDR3 is 18 residues. For the CDR3, the DNA is TGTGCCAGCTCACCACGTGCCCTTTCAGGGGGCTTAGATGAAAAACTGTTTTTT. It encodes CASSPRALSGGLDEKLFF.

The genes are TRBV9 and TRBJ1-6; 9 bases match TRBD1. V shed 4 bases, J shed 6 bases, and the junction held 8 bases outside the gene matches. The germline V gene encodes CDR1 SGDLS and CDR2 YYNGEE. The CDR3 has 16 residues. The CDR3 sequence is CASSPQQGASNSPLHF. CDR3 coding DNA: TGTGCCAGCAGCCCACAACAGGGGGCGTCTAATTCACCCCTCCACTTT.

This chain connects TRBV10-3 to TRBJ1-2; D not resolved. The germline V and J ends were trimmed by 3 bases and 0 bases, with 8 bases remaining between them. This CDR3 has 14 amino acids. Germline V CDR1 and CDR2: ENHRY, SYGVKD. CDR3 protein: CAISDIQTNYGYTF. For the CDR3, the DNA is TGTGCCATCAGTGATATTCAGACTAACTATGGCTACACCTTC.

The V and J genes are TRBV10-3 and TRBJ1-6; D gene uncertain. V lost 3 bases, J lost 0 bases, and 9 bases lay in between. The germline V gene encodes CDR1 ENHRY and CDR2 SYGVKD. The CDR3 extends over 16 amino acids. The CDR3 bases are TGTGCCATCAGTGATCAGGCGAGCTCCTATAATTCACCCCTCCACTTT. Amino acids: CAISDQASSYNSPLHF.

The rearrangement links TRBV3-1 (or the pseudogene TRBV3-2) to TRBJ1-1, with D possibly TRBD1 on 5 matching bases. CDR1 LGHDT and CDR2 YNNKEL come from the germline V gene (reference sequence). The V gene lost 3 bases and the J gene lost 3 bases, with 11 bases spanning the gap. The CDR3 consists of 14 residues. CDR3 in amino acids: CASSQNDRYTEAFF. The CDR3 DNA reads TGTGCCAGCAGCCAGAACGACAGATACACTGAAGCTTTCTTT.

This rearrangement joins TRBV27 to TRBJ1-3; 7 nucleotides line up with TRBD1. Trimming at V came to 7 bases and at J to 0 bases, leaving 3 bases not matched to a gene. The CDR3 is made up of 14 amino acids. Germline V gives CDR1 MNHEY, CDR2 SMNVEV (reference sequence). CDR3 protein: CASKTGSSGNTIYF. CDR3 DNA: TGTGCCAGCAAGACAGGGAGCTCTGGAAACACCATATATTTT.

The count of this clone is one. The chain has TRBV7-8 and TRBJ2-1, with 9 bases lining up with TRBD2. Germline V gene lookup returns CDR1 SGHVS and CDR2 FQNEAQ. Germline trimming cut 3 bases from V and 0 bases from J; bases unmatched to any gene: 12. The CDR3 length is 19 residues. This CDR3 is CASSLGGQGLADSYNEQFF. The CDR3 nucleotides read TGTGCCAGCAGCTTGGGGGGTCAGGGACTAGCCGACTCCTACAATGAGCAGTTCTTC.

The rearrangement links TRBV11-2 to TRBJ1-2; 8 bases map to TRBD1. V was pared by 3 bases and J by 8 bases, with 5 bases of the junction left unmatched. The CDR3 spans 13 residues. Germline V gene lookup returns CDR1 SGHAT and CDR2 FQNNGV. CDR3 in amino acids: CASSFGQGGGYTF. The CDR3 nucleotides read TGTGCCAGCAGCTTCGGACAGGGTGGAGGCTACACCTTC.

The J gene is TRBJ2-2, the V gene TRBV4-2; perhaps TRBD2 as D (6 bases). V gave up 0 bases and J gave up 1 base, with 12 bases separating them. Germline CDR1 is LGHNA and CDR2 is YNFKEQ. This CDR3 comprises 17 residues. The CDR3 nucleotides are TGTGCCAGCAGCCAAGAGCTGGCGGGGCAGAACACCGGGGAGCTGTTTTTT. It specifies CASSQELAGQNTGELFF.

This sequence joins TRBV7-6 and TRBJ2-2, with a possible D match to TRBD2 (6 bases). The length of the CDR3 is 13 residues. Germline CDR1 SGHVS, CDR2 FNYEAQ. Trimming left V 8 bases short and J 0 bases short, with 7 bases between. In DNA form, the CDR3 reads TGTGCCAGCGGGACTCCGAACACCGGGGAGCTGTTTTTT. Protein sequence: CASGTPNTGELFF.

The DNA for the CDR3 is TGTGCCAGTAGTTCACAGGTTTTCACTGAAGCTTTCTTT. Its protein is CASSSQVFTEAFF. V and J are TRBV19 and TRBJ1-1, with D perhaps matching TRBD1 (5 bases). Trimming left V 5 bases short and J 4 bases short, with 11 bases between. CDR1 is LNHDA, CDR2 SQIVND, per germline (reference sequence). The CDR3 sequence is 13 residues long.

The chain is built from TRBV12-3 or TRBV12-4 and TRBJ1-5, with unresolved D. V gave up 2 bases and J gave up 5 bases, with 4 bases separating them. CDR3 length equals 12 residues. The CDR3 DNA is TGTGCCAGCAGTTTATTCGATCAGCCCCAGCATTTT. It translates to CASSLFDQPQHF.